This entry lists 2 T cell receptor beta chains sequenced from one sample in a study of CD8 T cells in Susac syndrome. It was with random hexamers that about 0.45 to 1 ug RNA was reverse transcribed. TCRdb analysed the immunoSEQ multiplex PCR reads with MiXCR anew, one entry per CDR3 protein. Of 130,000 or so distinct CDR3 sequences in the sample, around 91% are singletons; the top ten hold about 0.23%. The sequenced material came from CD8+ T cells from PBMCs. Source of these receptors: a human donor with multiple sclerosis.

The CDR3 protein is CASSPPAAVEQYF. The CDR3 region has the DNA TGTGCCAGCTCACCACCGGCAGCCGTCGAGCAGTACTTC. The J gene is TRBJ2-7, the V gene TRBV18; no clear D. Germline V gene data show CDR1 as KGHSH and CDR2 as LQKENI. The ends were cut back, 0 bases at V and 6 bases at J, with 9 bases in the middle. This CDR3 spans 13 amino acids.

CDR3 DNA sequence: TGTGCCAGCAGTTTTATTGGGCAATACGAGCAGTACTTC. Translated, it gives CASSFIGQYEQYF. V and J are TRBV27 and TRBJ2-7; the D is unclear. Trimming removed 3 bases at V and 4 bases at J, with 10 bases between. The CDR3 loop spans 13 amino acids. Germline V CDR1 and CDR2: MNHEY, SMNVEV (reference sequence).